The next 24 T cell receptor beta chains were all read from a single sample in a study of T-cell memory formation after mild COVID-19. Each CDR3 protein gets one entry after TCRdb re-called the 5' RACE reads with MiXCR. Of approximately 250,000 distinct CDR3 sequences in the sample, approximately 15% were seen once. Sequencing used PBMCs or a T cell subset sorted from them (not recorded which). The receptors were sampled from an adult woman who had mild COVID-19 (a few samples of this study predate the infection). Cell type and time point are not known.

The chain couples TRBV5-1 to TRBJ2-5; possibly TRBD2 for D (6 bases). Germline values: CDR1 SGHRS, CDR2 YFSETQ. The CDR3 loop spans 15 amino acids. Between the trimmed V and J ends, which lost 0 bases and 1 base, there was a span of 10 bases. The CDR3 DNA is TGCGCCAGCAGCTTGGTGGCCGGGAGCCAAGAGACCCAGTACTTC. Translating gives CASSLVAGSQETQYF.

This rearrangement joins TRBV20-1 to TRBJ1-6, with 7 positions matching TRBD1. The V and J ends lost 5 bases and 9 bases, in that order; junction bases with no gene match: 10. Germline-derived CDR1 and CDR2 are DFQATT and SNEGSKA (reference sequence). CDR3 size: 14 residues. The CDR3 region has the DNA TGCAGTGCTTTCGAGGGGGCGCGGGGTTCACCCCTCCACTTT. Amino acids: CSAFEGARGSPLHF.

The CDR3 DNA sequence: TGCAGCGTTGAACGCGACCGTACGTATGAGCAGTTCTTC. This encodes CSVERDRTYEQFF. J is TRBJ2-1 and V is TRBV29-1; no reliable D call. Germline CDR1 is SQVTM and CDR2 is ANQGSEA. The CDR3 totals 13 residues. V was trimmed by 2 bases and J by 8 bases, leaving 13 bases between them.

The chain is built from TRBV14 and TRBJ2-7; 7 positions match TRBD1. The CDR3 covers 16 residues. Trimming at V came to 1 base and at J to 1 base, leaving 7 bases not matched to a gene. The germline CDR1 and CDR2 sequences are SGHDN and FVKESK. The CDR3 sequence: CASSQGSPGGSYEQYF. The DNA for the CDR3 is TGTGCCAGCAGCCAAGGGTCCCCAGGGGGATCCTACGAGCAGTACTTC.

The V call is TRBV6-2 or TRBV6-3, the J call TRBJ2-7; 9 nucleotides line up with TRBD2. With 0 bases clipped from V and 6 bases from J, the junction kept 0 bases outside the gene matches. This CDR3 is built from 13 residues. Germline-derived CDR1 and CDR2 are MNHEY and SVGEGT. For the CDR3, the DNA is TGTGCCAGCAGTTACTCGCGGGAGGGCGAGCAGTACTTC. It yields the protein CASSYSREGEQYF.

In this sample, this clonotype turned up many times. As DNA, the CDR3 is TGTGCCAGCAGCCTTGGACTCGGTCAGCCCCAGCATTTT. Protein: CASSLGLGQPQHF. The chain recombines TRBV7-9 with TRBJ1-5; D ambiguous. This CDR3 spans 13 amino acids. CDR1 and CDR2 from the germline V gene are SEHNR and FQNEAQ (reference sequence). V lost 5 bases, J lost 6 bases, and 11 bases lay in between.

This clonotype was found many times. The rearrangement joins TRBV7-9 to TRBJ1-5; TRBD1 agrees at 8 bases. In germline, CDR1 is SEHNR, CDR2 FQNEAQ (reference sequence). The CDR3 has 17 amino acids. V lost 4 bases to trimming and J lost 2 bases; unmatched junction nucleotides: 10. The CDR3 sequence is CASSSYIGTGRNQPQHF. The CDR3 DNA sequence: TGTGCCAGCAGCTCATATATCGGGACAGGCCGCAATCAGCCCCAGCATTTT. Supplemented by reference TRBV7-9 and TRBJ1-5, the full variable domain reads DTGVSQNPRHKITKRGQNVTFRCDPISEHNRLYWYRQTLGQGPEFLTYFQNEAQLEKSRLLSDRFSAERPKGSFSTLEIQRTEQGDSAMYLCASSSYIGTGRNQPQHFGDGTRLSIL.

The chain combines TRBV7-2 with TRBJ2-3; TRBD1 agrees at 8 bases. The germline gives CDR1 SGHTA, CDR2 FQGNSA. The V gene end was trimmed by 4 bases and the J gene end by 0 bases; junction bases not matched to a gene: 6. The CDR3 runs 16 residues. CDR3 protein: CASSSDRGLSTDTQYF. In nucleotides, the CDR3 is TGTGCCAGCAGCTCAGACAGGGGCCTTAGCACAGATACGCAGTATTTT.

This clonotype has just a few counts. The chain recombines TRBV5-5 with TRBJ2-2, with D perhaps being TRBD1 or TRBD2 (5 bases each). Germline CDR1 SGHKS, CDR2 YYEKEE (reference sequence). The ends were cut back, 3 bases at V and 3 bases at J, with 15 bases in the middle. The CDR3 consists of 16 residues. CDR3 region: CASSSPAGADTGELFF. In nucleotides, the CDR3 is TGTGCCAGCAGCTCCCCGGCCGGGGCGGACACCGGGGAGCTGTTTTTT.

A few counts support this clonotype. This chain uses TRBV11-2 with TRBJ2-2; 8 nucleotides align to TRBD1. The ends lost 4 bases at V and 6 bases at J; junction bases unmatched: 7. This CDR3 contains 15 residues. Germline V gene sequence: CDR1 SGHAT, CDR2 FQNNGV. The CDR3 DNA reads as TGTGCCAGCAGCTCCCTCCAGGGGGCGGCCGGGGAGCTGTTTTTT. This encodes CASSSLQGAAGELFF.

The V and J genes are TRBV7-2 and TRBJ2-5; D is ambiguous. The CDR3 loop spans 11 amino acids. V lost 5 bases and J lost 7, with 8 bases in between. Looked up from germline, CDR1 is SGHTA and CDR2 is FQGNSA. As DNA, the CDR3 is TGTGCCAGCAGCCAGAAGGGGACCCAGTACTTC. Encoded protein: CASSQKGTQYF. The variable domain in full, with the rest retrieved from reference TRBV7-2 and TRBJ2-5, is GAGVSQSPSNKVTEKGKDVELRCDPISGHTALYWYRQSLGQGLEFLIYFQGNSAPDKSGLPSDRFSAERTGGSVSTLTIQRTQQEDSAVYLCASSQKGTQYFGPGTRLLVL.

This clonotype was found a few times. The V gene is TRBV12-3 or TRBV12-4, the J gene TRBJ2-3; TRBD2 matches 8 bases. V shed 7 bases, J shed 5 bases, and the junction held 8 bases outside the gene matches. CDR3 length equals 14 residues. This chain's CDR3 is CASTSTSEIDTQYF. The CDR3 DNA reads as TGTGCCAGCACTTCGACTAGCGAGATAGATACGCAGTATTTT.

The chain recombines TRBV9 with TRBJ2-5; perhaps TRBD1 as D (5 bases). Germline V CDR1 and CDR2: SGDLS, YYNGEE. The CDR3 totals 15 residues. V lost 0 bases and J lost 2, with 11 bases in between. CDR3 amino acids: CASSVAAGKQETQYF. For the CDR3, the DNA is TGTGCCAGCAGCGTAGCCGCAGGGAAACAAGAGACCCAGTACTTC.

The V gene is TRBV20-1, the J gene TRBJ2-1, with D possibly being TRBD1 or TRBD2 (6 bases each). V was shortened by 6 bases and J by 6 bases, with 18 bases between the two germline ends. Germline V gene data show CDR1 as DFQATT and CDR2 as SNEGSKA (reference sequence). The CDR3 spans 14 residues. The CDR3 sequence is CSARGGAYINEQFF. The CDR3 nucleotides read TGCAGTGCCAGGGGCGGGGCTTATATCAATGAGCAGTTCTTC.

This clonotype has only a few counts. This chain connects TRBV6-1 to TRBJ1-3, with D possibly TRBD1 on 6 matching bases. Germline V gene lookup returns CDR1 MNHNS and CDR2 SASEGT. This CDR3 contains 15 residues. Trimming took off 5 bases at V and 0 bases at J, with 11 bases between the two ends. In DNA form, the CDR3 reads TGTGCCAGCAGTCCCCGGACAGTCTCTGGAAACACCATATATTTT. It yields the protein CASSPRTVSGNTIYF.

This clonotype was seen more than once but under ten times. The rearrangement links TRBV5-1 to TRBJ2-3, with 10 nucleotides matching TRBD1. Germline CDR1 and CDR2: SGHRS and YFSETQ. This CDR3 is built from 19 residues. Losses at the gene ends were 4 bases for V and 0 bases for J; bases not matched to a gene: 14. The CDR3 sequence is CASSPTGQGFLLSTDTQYF. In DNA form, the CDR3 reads TGCGCCAGCAGCCCCACGGGACAGGGGTTTCTTCTAAGCACAGATACGCAGTATTTT.

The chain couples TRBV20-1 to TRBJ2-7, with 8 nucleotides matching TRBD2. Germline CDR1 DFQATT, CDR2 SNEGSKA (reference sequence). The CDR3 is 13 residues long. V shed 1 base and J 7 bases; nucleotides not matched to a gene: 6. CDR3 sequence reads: CSARASGSREQYF. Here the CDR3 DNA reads TGCAGTGCTAGAGCCAGCGGGAGTCGGGAGCAGTACTTC.

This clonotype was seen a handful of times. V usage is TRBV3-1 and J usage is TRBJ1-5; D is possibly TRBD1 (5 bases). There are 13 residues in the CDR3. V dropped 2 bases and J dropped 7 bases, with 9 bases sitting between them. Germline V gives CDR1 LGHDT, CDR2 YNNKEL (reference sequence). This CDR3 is CASSQSQGQPQHF. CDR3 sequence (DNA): TGTGCCAGCAGCCAATCCCAGGGACAGCCCCAGCATTTT.

The CDR3 here is CASSFRLQSTYEQYF. Here the CDR3 DNA reads TGCGCCAGCAGCTTCCGGCTCCAGAGCACCTACGAGCAGTACTTC. V gene TRBV5-1 combines with J gene TRBJ2-7, with D unresolved. V was clipped by 2 bases and J by 2 bases, with 14 bases between them. Per germline, CDR1 SGHRS and CDR2 YFSETQ. The CDR3 spans 15 residues.

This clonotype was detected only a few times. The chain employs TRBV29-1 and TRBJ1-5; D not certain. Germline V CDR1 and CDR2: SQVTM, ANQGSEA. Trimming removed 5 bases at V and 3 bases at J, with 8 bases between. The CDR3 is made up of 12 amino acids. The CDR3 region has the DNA TGCAGCGTTAGTGACACCAATCAGCCCCAGCATTTT. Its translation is CSVSDTNQPQHF.

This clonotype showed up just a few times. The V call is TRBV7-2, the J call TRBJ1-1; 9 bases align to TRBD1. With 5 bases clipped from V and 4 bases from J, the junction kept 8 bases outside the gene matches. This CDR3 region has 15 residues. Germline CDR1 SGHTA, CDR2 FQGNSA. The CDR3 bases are TGTGCCAGCAGCCCCGGGACAGGGAAAGGCACTGAAGCTTTCTTT. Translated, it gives CASSPGTGKGTEAFF.

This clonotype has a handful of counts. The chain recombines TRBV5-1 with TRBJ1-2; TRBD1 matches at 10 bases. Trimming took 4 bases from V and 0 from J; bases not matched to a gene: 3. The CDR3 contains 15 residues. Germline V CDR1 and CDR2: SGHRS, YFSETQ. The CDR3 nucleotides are TGCGCCAGCAGCGTCGGGACAGGGGCTAACTATGGCTACACCTTC. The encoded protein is CASSVGTGANYGYTF.

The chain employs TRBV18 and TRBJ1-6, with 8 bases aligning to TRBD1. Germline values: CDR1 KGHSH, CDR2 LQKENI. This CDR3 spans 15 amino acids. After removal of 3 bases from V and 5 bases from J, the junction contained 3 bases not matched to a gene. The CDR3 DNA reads TGTGCCAGCTCACCTCTGGACAGGGATAATTCACCCCTCCACTTT. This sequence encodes CASSPLDRDNSPLHF. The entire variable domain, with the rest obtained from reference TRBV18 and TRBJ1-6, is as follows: NAGVMQNPRHLVRRRGQEARLRCSPMKGHSHVYWYRQLPEEGLKFMVYLQKENIIDESGMPKERFSAEFPKEGPSILRIQQVVRGDSAAYFCASSPLDRDNSPLHFGNGTRLTVT.

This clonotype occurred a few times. CDR3 loop: CASSLSGGAGNEQFF. The DNA of the CDR3 is TGTGCCAGCAGCCTGAGCGGGGGGGCTGGCAATGAGCAGTTCTTC. The chain joins TRBV7-7 to TRBJ2-1; TRBD2 aligns across 10 bases. The CDR3 spans 15 residues. Trimming removed 5 bases from V and 6 bases from J; junction bases left unmatched: 7. CDR1 and CDR2 (germline): SSHAT, FNYEAQ (reference sequence).